The text below deals with one TCR beta chain. This sample was taken from a study of cytomegalovirus exposure and HLA in healthy donors. Overall study: Inside one of the first data releases sat around 77 million unique TCRs taken from HLA-typed donors. Falling in the Caucasian-associated ancestry cluster were less than 85% of under 450 genotyped donors.

V was pared by 1 base and J by 8 bases, with 8 bases between. Germline V gives CDR1 GTSNPN, CDR2 SVGIG (reference sequence). This CDR3 spans 12 amino acids. The PCR employed 60 Vbeta primers together with 13 Jbeta primers. TCRdb's table, derived via immunoSEQ multiplex PCR, lists solely in-frame clones and lacks some. This table has roughly 110,000 clones, around 76% appearing once. This rearrangement joins TRBV30 to TRBJ1-4; no clear D gene. What was sequenced was PBMCs. The sequence came from a woman aged 40-49 years in good health and CMV-seropositive. CDR3 sequence: CAWSGLSEKLFF. CDR3 sequence (DNA): TGTGCCTGGAGTGGACTCAGCGAAAAACTGTTTTTT.